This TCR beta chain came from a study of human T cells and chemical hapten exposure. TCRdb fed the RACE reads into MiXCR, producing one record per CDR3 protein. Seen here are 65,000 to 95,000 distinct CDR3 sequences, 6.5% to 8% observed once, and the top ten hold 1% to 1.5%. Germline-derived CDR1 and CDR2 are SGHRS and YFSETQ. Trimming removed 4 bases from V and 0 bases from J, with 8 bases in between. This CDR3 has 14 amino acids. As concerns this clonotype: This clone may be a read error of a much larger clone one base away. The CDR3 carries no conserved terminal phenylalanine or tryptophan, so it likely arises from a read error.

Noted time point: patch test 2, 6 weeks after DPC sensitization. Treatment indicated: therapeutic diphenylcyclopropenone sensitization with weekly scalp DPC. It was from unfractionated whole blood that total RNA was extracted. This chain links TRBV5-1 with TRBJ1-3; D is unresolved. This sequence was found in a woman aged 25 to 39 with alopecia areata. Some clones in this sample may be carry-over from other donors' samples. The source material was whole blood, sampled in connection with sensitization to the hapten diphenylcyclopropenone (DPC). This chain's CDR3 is CASSPQNSGNTIYY. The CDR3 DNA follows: TGCGCCAGCAGCCCTCAGAACTCTGGAAACACCATATATTAT.